This T cell receptor beta chain came from a study of cytomegalovirus exposure and HLA in healthy donors. The wider study: Caucasian-associated ancestry cluster membership applied to around 80% of around 400 genotyped donors. General study findings and limits: It was taken for granted in presence/absence analyses that sequencing depth across donors was roughly uniform.

V was clipped by 4 bases and J by 4 bases; unmatched bases: 7. The CDR3 covers 16 residues. The germline V gene encodes CDR1 SGHAT and CDR2 FQDESV (reference sequence). 13 Jbeta primers and 60 Vbeta primers were used for the PCR. The protocol was immunoSEQ multiplex PCR, while the TCRdb copy is restricted to in-frame clones and leaves out a portion. Here the sample spans about 190,000 clones, more than 70% being singletons. On this clone: Its cognate antigen is unknown.

Healthy bone marrow donors made up the donors. The chain uses TRBV11-1 and TRBJ2-1, with 10 bases matching TRBD2. This receptor was taken from a man aged 30 to 39 in good health and CMV-seropositive. Sequenced sample: PBMCs. CDR3 nucleotide sequence: TGTGCCAGCAGCTCTCTAGCGGGGGCCATTTACAATGAGCAGTTCTTC. This codes for CASSSLAGAIYNEQFF.